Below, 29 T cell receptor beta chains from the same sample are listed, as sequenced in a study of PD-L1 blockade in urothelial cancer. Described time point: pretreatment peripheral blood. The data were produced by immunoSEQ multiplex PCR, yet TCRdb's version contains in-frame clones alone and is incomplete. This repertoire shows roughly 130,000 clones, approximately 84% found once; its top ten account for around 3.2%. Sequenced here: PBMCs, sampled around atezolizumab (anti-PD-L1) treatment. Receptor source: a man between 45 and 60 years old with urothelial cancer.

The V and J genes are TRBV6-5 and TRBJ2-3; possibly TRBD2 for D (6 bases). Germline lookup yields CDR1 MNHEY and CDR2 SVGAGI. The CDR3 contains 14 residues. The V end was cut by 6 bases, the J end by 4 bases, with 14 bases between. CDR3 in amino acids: CASSRLRDSDTQYF. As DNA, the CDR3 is TGTGCCAGCAGCCGCTTACGGGACTCAGATACGCAGTATTTT.

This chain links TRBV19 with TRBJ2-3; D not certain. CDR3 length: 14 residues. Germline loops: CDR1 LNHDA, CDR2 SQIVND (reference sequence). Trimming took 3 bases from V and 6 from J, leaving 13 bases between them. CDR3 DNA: TGTGCCAGTAGTATTGCTAGAAAACTGGATACGCAGTATTTT. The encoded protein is CASSIARKLDTQYF.

CDR3 residues: CASSPRTGTLTDTQYF. The DNA for the CDR3 is TGTGCCAGCTCACCCAGAACAGGGACCCTCACAGATACGCAGTATTTT. The chain links TRBV18 to TRBJ2-3; weak D call: TRBD1 (6 bases). V was trimmed by 3 bases and J by 2 bases, leaving 15 bases between them. This CDR3 comprises 16 residues. CDR1 and CDR2 (germline): KGHSH, LQKENI.

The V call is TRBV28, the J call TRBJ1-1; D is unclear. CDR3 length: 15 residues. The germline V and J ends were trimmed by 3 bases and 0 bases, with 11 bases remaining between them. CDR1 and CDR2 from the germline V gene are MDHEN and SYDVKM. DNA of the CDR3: TGTGCCAGCAGTTTTGATCAACAGATGAACACTGAAGCTTTCTTT. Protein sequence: CASSFDQQMNTEAFF.

The chain's CDR3 is CASSLGGQYSPLHF. DNA for the CDR3: TGTGCCAGCAGCTTGGGGGGACAGTATTCACCCCTCCACTTT. This chain uses TRBV5-4 with TRBJ1-6; 7 nucleotides agree with TRBD1. J lost 8 bases, V lost 0 bases, and 2 bases had no gene match. Per germline, CDR1 SGHNT and CDR2 YYREEE (reference sequence). The CDR3 consists of 14 residues.

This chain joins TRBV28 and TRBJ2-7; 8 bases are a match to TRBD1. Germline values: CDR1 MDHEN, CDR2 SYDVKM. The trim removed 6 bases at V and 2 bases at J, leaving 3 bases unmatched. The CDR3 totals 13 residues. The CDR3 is CASRGGQAYEQYF. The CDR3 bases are TGTGCCAGCAGGGGGGGACAGGCCTACGAGCAGTACTTC.

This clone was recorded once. CDR3 amino acids: CASSRTSGSLYNEQFF. The CDR3 DNA reads TGTGCCAGCTCCCGGACTAGCGGGAGTCTCTACAATGAGCAGTTCTTC. The V gene is TRBV18, the J gene TRBJ2-1; 13 bases align to TRBD2. V lost 6 bases and J lost 3; bases outside the gene matches: 5. The germline V gene has CDR1 KGHSH and CDR2 LQKENI. The CDR3 runs 16 residues.

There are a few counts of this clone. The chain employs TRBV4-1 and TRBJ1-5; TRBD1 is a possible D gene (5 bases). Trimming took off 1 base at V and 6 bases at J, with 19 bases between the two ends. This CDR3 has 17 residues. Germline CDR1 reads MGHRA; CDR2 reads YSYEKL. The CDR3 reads CASSQVPLLRGSQPQHF. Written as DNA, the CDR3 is TGCGCCAGCAGCCAAGTTCCGCTTCTAAGGGGCAGTCAGCCCCAGCATTTT.

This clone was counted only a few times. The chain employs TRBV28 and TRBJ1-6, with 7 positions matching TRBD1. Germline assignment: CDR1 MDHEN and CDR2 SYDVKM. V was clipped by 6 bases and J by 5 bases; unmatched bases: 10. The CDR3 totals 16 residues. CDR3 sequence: CASSTSRQGDNSPLHF. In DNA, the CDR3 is TGTGCCAGCAGCACATCTAGACAGGGAGATAATTCACCCCTCCACTTT.

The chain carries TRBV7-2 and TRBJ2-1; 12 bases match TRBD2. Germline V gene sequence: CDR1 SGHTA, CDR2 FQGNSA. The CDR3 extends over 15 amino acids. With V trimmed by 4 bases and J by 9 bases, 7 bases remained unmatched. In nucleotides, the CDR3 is TGTGCCAGCAGCTCCCTAGCGGGAGGGGCGACTGAGCAGTTCTTC. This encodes CASSSLAGGATEQFF.

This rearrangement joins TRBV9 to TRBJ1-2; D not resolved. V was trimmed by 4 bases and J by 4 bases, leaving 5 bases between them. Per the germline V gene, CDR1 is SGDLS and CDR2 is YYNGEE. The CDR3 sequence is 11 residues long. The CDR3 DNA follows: TGTGCCAGCAGCTACGGCTATGGCTACACCTTC. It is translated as CASSYGYGYTF.

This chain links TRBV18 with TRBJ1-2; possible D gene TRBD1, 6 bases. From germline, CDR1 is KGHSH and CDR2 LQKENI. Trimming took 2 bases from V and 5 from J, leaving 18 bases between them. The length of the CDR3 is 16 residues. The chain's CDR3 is CASSPNSGTLPYGYTF. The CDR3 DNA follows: TGTGCCAGCTCACCAAATTCCGGGACACTTCCTTATGGCTACACCTTC.

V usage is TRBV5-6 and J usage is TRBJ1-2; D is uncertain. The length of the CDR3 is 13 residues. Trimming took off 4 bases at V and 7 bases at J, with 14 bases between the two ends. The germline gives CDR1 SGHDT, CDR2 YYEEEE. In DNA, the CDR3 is TGTGCCAGCAGCCCGGGGAGCCTTTTTGGCTACACCTTC. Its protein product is CASSPGSLFGYTF.

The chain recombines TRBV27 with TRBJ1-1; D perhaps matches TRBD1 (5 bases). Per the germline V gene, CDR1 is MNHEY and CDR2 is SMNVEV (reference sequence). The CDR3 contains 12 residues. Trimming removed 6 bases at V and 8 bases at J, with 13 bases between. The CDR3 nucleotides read TGTGCCAGCAGCCCAGCGGGGGGGGAAGCTTTCTTT. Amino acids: CASSPAGGEAFF.

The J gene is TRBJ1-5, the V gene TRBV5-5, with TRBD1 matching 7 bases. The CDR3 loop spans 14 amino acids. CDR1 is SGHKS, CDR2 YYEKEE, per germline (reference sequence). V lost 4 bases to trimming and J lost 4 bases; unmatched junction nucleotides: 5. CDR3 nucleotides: TGTGCCAGCAGCGACGGGACAGTAAATCAGCCCCAGCATTTT. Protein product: CASSDGTVNQPQHF.

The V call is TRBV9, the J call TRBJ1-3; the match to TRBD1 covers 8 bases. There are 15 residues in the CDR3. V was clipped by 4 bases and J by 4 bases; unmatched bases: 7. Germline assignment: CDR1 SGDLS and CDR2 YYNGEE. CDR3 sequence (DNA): TGTGCCAGCAGCCCACGGGACAGGAGGGGAAACACCATATATTTT. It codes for CASSPRDRRGNTIYF.

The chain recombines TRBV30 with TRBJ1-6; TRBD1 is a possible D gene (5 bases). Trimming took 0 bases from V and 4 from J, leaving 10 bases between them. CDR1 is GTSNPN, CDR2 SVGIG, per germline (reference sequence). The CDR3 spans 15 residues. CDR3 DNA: TGTGCCTGGAGTGTACGGCGACAGTATAATTCACCCCTCCACTTT. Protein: CAWSVRRQYNSPLHF.

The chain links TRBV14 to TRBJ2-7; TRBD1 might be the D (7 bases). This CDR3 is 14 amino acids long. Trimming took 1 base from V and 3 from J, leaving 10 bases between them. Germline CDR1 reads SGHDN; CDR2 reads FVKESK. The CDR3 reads CASSQAGGYYEQYF. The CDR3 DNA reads TGTGCCAGCAGCCAAGCAGGGGGGTACTACGAGCAGTACTTC.

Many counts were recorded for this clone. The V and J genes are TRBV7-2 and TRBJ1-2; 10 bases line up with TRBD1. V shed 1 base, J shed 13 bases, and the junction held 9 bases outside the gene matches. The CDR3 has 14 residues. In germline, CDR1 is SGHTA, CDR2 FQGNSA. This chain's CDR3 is CASSLVVGTGDCTF. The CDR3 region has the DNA TGTGCCAGCAGCTTAGTGGTAGGGACAGGGGACTGCACCTTC.

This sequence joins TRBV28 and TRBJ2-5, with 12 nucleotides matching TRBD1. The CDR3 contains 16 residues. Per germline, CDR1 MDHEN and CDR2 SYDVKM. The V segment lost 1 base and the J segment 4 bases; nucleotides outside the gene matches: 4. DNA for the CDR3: TGTGCCAGCAGTTTATCTCGGGACAGGGGGCGAGAGACCCAGTACTTC. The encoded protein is CASSLSRDRGRETQYF.

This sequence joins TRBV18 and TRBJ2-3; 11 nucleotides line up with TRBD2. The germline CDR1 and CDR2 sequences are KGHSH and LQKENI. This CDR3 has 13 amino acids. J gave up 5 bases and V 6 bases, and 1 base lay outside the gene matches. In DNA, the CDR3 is TGTGCCAGCTCTGGACTAGCGGGAGATACGCAGTATTTT. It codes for CASSGLAGDTQYF.

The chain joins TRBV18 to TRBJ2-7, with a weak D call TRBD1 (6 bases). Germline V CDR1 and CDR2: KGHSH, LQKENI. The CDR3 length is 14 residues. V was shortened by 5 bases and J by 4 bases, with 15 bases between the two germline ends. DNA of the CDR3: TGTGCCAGCTCAGAGACAGGTCAAGGATACGAGCAGTACTTC. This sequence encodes CASSETGQGYEQYF.

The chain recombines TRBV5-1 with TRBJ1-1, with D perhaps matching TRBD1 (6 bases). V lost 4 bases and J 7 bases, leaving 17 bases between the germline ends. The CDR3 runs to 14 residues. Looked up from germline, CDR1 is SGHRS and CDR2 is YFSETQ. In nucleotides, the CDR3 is TGCGCCAGCAGCCTCCTTGGACAGAGCCGTGAAGCTTTCTTT. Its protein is CASSLLGQSREAFF.

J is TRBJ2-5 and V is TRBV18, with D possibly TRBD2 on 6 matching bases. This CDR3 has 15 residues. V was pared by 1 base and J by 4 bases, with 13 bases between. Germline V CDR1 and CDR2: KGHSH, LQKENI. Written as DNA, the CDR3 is TGTGCCAGCTCACCACGTATGGCGGGGTTAGAGACCCAGTACTTC. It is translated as CASSPRMAGLETQYF.

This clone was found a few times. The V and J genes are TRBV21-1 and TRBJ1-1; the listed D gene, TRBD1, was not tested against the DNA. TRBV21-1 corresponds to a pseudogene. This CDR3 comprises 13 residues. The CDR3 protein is CASSKTGIAEAFF. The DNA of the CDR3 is TGTGCCAGCAGCAAGACAGGCATTGCTGAAGCTTTCTTT.

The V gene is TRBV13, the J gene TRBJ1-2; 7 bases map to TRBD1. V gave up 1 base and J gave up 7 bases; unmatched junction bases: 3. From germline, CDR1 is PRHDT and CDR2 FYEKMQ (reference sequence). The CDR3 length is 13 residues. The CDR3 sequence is CASSLEGAVGYTF. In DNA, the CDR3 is TGTGCCAGCAGCTTAGAGGGGGCCGTTGGCTACACCTTC.

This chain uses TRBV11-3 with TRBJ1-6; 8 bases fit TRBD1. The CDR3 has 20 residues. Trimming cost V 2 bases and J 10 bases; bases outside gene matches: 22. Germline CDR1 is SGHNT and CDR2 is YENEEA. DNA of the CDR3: TGTGCCAGCAGCTTAAAAATTTACGGGACAGGTTATATTTTTGTGTCACCCCTCCACTTT. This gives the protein CASSLKIYGTGYIFVSPLHF. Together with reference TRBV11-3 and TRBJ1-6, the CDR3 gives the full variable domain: EAGVVQSPRYKIIEKKQPVAFWCNPISGHNTLYWYLQNLGQGPELLIRYENEEAVDDSQLPKDRFSAERLKGVDSTLKIQPAELGDSAVYLCASSLKIYGTGYIFVSPLHFGNGTRLTVT.

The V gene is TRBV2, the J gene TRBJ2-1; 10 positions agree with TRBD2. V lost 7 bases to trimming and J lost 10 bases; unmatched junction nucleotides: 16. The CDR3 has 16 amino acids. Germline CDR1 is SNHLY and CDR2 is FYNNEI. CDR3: CASMNGGLAAVREQFF. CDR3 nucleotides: TGTGCCAGCATGAATGGCGGACTAGCGGCGGTCCGGGAGCAGTTCTTC.

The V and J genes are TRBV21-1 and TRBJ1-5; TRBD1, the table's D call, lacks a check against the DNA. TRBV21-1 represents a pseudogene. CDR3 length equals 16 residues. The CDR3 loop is CASKDQQGLCNQPQHF. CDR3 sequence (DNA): TGTGCCAGCAAGGATCAACAGGGGCTTTGCAATCAGCCCCAGCATTTT.